This TCR beta chain was documented in a study of cytomegalovirus exposure and HLA in healthy donors. It was with 60 Vbeta and 13 Jbeta primers that the PCR ran. Profiling relied on immunoSEQ multiplex PCR, and the TCRdb table lists in-frame clones only, not all of them. The sample records around 50,000 clones, about 78% being singletons. Germline lookup yields CDR1 SGHRS and CDR2 YFSETQ. Trimming left V 0 bases short and J 1 base short, with 16 bases between. The CDR3 covers 17 residues. The sample was PBMCs. The sequence was collected from a man aged 25-40 years in good health and CMV-seropositive. The chain uses TRBV5-1 and TRBJ1-1; no reliable D call. The CDR3 spells CASSLAYSRSPNTEAFF. As DNA, the CDR3 is TGCGCCAGCAGCTTGGCCTATTCCAGGTCGCCGAACACTGAAGCTTTCTTT.